The 18 T cell receptor beta chains listed next were all sequenced from one sample in a study of T cell responses to AZD1222 COVID-19 vaccine (dated by TCRdb to the early 2020s). Per the publication, the time point label means: baseline before first vaccination. The library was made by the immunoSEQ multiplex PCR assay. TCRdb holds this immuneACCESS table with in-frame rearrangements only. Some clones are missing; in checked studies, unresolved V genes explain under half, and the rest has no known cause. The sample includes approximately 180,000 clones, with around 92% observed a single time. About 10% of the sample belongs to the ten largest clones. The sequencing used peripheral blood, collected on day 0 of AZD1222 vaccination. Receptor source: an adult in good health.

The chain joins TRBV7-9 to TRBJ2-7; D ambiguous. V lost 2 bases and J 3 bases, leaving 2 bases between the germline ends. Germline CDR1 and CDR2: SEHNR and FQNEAQ (reference sequence). The CDR3 has 11 amino acids. CDR3 sequence reads: CASSLFYEQYF. CDR3 nucleotides: TGTGCCAGCAGCTTATTCTACGAGCAGTACTTC.

The V and J genes are TRBV12-3 or TRBV12-4 and TRBJ1-3; weak D call: TRBD1 (6 bases). The CDR3 is made up of 13 amino acids. V was shortened by 8 bases and J by 1 base, with 9 bases between the two germline ends. CDR3 sequence: CASETGSGNTIYF. For the CDR3, the DNA is TGTGCCAGCGAAACAGGGTCTGGAAACACCATATATTTT.

The sample holds a few counts of this clone. V and J are TRBV15 and TRBJ2-1; the match to TRBD1 covers 9 bases. This CDR3 is built from 16 residues. Germline V gene data show CDR1 as LNHNV and CDR2 as YYDKDF (reference sequence). The J segment lost 7 bases and the V segment lost 1 base, leaving 8 bases of the junction unmatched. This CDR3 is CATSRGWGTGYNEQFF. The DNA for the CDR3 is TGTGCCACCAGCAGAGGCTGGGGGACAGGGTATAATGAGCAGTTCTTC.

The V call is TRBV27, the J call TRBJ1-1; the D is unclear. V lost 2 bases and J lost 1, with 5 bases in between. Germline values: CDR1 MNHEY, CDR2 SMNVEV (reference sequence). The CDR3 runs to 13 residues. DNA for the CDR3: TGTGCCAGCAGTTTAGGCTCGAACACTGAAGCTTTCTTT. Translating it yields CASSLGSNTEAFF.

Only one count was recorded for this clone. At the DNA level, this CDR3 is encoded by other sequences in the same sample as well. The rearrangement links TRBV12-3 or TRBV12-4 to TRBJ1-1, with TRBD1 identical over 7 bases. V shed 5 bases, J shed 4 bases, and the junction held 4 bases outside the gene matches. This CDR3 spans 13 amino acids. CDR3 protein: CASSPGGGTEAFF. As DNA, the CDR3 is TGTGCCAGCAGTCCAGGGGGGGGCACTGAAGCTTTCTTT.

The chain combines TRBV10-3 with TRBJ1-3; 9 nucleotides match TRBD1. The V gene end was trimmed by 8 bases and the J gene end by 4 bases; junction bases not matched to a gene: 9. Per germline, CDR1 ENHRY and CDR2 SYGVKD. The CDR3 loop spans 15 amino acids. CDR3 coding DNA: TGTGCCATCTCAAAACAGGGGGCTGGGGGAAACACCATATATTTT. As protein: CAISKQGAGGNTIYF.

The V call is TRBV29-1, the J call TRBJ1-2; D possibly corresponds to TRBD1 (5 bases). CDR1 is SQVTM, CDR2 ANQGSEA, per germline. The CDR3 is 11 residues long. Trimming left V 6 bases short and J 3 bases short, with 8 bases between. DNA for the CDR3: TGCAGCGTCGGGGGAGACTATGGCTACACCTTC. Translated: CSVGGDYGYTF. Using reference TRBV29-1 and TRBJ1-2 for the parts outside the CDR3, the full variable domain is SAVISQKPSRDICQRGTSLTIQCQVDSQVTMMFWYRQQPGQSLTLIATANQGSEATYESGFVIDKFPISRPNLTFSTLTVSNMSPEDSSIYLCSVGGDYGYTFGSGTRLTVV.

This chain connects TRBV12-5 to TRBJ2-5; D is unclear. The CDR3 sequence is 15 residues long. Trimming removed 5 bases from V and 1 base from J, with 14 bases in between. CDR1 and CDR2 from the germline V gene are LGHNT and FRNRAP. CDR3: CASGQTPGLQETQYF. The DNA of the CDR3 is TGTGCTAGTGGTCAGACCCCAGGCCTCCAAGAGACCCAGTACTTC.

The chain carries TRBV7-9 and TRBJ2-7; no definite D call. Trimming left V 5 bases short and J 7 bases short, with 15 bases between. This CDR3 has 13 amino acids. CDR1 is SEHNR, CDR2 FQNEAQ, per germline (reference sequence). In DNA, the CDR3 is TGTGCCAGCAGCCCGAGTGGGCTGGTGGAGCAGTACTTC. Protein product: CASSPSGLVEQYF.

The rearrangement joins TRBV5-4 to TRBJ2-7, with 9 bases lining up with TRBD2. V gave up 4 bases and J gave up 0 bases; unmatched junction bases: 2. In germline, CDR1 is SGHNT, CDR2 YYREEE (reference sequence). This CDR3 spans 14 amino acids. This chain's CDR3 is CASSHSGSSYEQYF. The CDR3, as DNA: TGTGCCAGCAGCCATAGCGGGAGCTCCTACGAGCAGTACTTC.

The chain employs TRBV4-1 and TRBJ1-2, with TRBD1 matching 8 bases. CDR3 length: 15 residues. Per the germline V gene, CDR1 is MGHRA and CDR2 is YSYEKL. The V and J ends lost 4 bases and 6 bases, in that order; junction bases with no gene match: 10. The CDR3, as DNA: TGCGCCAGCAGCCGCATAGGACAGGGAAAAGATGGCTACACCTTC. Translation gives CASSRIGQGKDGYTF.

The rearrangement uses TRBV5-4 and TRBJ2-1, with D perhaps TRBD2 (5 bases). CDR3 length: 15 residues. V was trimmed by 5 bases and J by 0 bases, leaving 12 bases between them. Germline CDR1 SGHNT, CDR2 YYREEE (reference sequence). This chain's CDR3 is CASSQRESSYNEQFF. The CDR3 DNA is TGTGCCAGCAGTCAGAGGGAAAGCTCCTACAATGAGCAGTTCTTC.

At least ten counts were recorded for this clone. This rearrangement joins TRBV6-1 to TRBJ2-7; D gene unclear. CDR3 length: 14 residues. V was clipped by 1 base and J by 2 bases, with 9 bases between them. Per germline, CDR1 MNHNS and CDR2 SASEGT. In DNA, the CDR3 is TGTGCCAGCAGTGAAGTGGTGCAGCCCTACGAGCAGTACTTC. It encodes CASSEVVQPYEQYF.

The chain recombines TRBV10-3 with TRBJ1-2; no firm D call. CDR1 and CDR2 from the germline V gene are ENHRY and SYGVKD. The germline V and J ends were trimmed by 5 bases and 6 bases, with 13 bases remaining between them. The CDR3 consists of 13 residues. The DNA of the CDR3 is TGTGCCATCAGTACTGGGCCCGGGGATGGCTACACCTTC. Amino acid sequence: CAISTGPGDGYTF.

The chain carries TRBV7-2 and TRBJ1-1; D uncertain. Germline CDR1 is SGHTA and CDR2 is FQGNSA. The V end was cut by 5 bases, the J end by 4 bases, with 11 bases between. This CDR3 has 13 amino acids. The CDR3 coding sequence is TGTGCCAGCAGCGTACTGTCGGCCACTGAAGCTTTCTTT. This sequence encodes CASSVLSATEAFF.

This chain links TRBV3-1 (or the pseudogene TRBV3-2) with TRBJ2-4; D is perhaps TRBD1 or TRBD2 (5 bases each). Trimming stripped 4 bases from V and 6 bases from J, with 13 bases between. The CDR3 contains 14 residues. Germline V gives CDR1 LGHDT, CDR2 YNNKEL (reference sequence). The CDR3 protein is CASSLGAGRNIQYF. CDR3 sequence (DNA): TGTGCCAGCAGCCTCGGGGCAGGGAGAAACATTCAGTACTTC.

The chain couples TRBV18 to TRBJ1-3, with TRBD1 as a possible D gene (6 bases). CDR1 and CDR2 (germline): KGHSH, LQKENI. The CDR3 has 18 amino acids. V was cut by 0 bases and J by 2 bases, with 17 bases left in between. The CDR3: CASSPPNRVTSAGNTIYF. CDR3 DNA: TGTGCCAGCTCACCACCGAACAGGGTTACATCGGCTGGAAACACCATATATTTT.

Only one count was recorded for this clone. This chain connects TRBV7-2 to TRBJ1-2; D gene ambiguous. Germline CDR1 and CDR2: SGHTA and FQGNSA. The CDR3 loop spans 13 amino acids. V was clipped by 1 base and J by 8 bases, with 11 bases between them. CDR3 sequence (DNA): TGTGCCAGCAGCTTAGGAGGGCGGTCCGGCTACACCTTC. Translating it yields CASSLGGRSGYTF.